Detailed here is one T cell receptor (beta chain). Its target antigen remains unknown. No base quality values were provided; no much bigger clone lies one nucleotide off. From its cysteine to its phenylalanine, the CDR3 spans 15 amino acids. The DNA shown is the 45-base CDR3, in frame from base 1. Here V drops 6 bases and J drops 3 bases, and the junction holds 2 bases not matched to any gene. Taken from the germline V gene, the CDR1 and CDR2 loops are SNHLY and FYNNEI. This sample is drawn from a study of T cell responses to AZD1222 COVID-19 vaccine listed by TCRdb under 2021. Background on the whole study: Because spike-specific TCR depth and breadth did not differ between the two schedules, AZD1222 recipients who got a second dose at roughly 4 weeks were pooled with those who got a second dose at roughly 12 weeks. Trial participants were enrolled by age into subgroups of 18-55, 56-69 and 70-plus years, and around 140, 26 and 57 TCR-sequenced participants, respectively, were included in these subgroups. TCR sequencing covered about 230 trial participants: 200 to 220 given two doses of AZD1222 and approximately 26 given two doses of MenACWY control vaccine.

The sample's time point label, decoded: baseline before first vaccination. Samples from vaccinated people were obtained from the UK trials COV001 and COV002, which included a single-blind randomized controlled phase 2/3 trial of AZD1222 (ChAdOx1 nCoV-19) in healthy adults. Trial participant PBMC samples were collected at day 0 and day 28 after the second dose for TCRbeta chain sequencing. The CDR3 regions of human TCRbeta chains were analyzed by immunosequencing. The authors' pipeline ran thus. TCRs in the repertoires were compared against a reference library of SARS-CoV-2-specific TCRs that had been generated with the MIRA antigen-specificity platform. Breadth meant the fraction of unique TCRs that were SARS-CoV-2-associated, whereas depth meant the fraction of total T cells that were SARS-CoV-2-associated. Each spike-specific TCR was assigned to its reactive spike region and to a CD4 or CD8 class using the MIRA data. Log10-transformed breadth and depth values were compared by one-way ANOVA with Sidak's multiple comparisons tests. Sourced from immuneACCESS, this table was stored by TCRdb with only in-frame sequences that have V and J called. A share of the clones is absent; for the studies checked, an unresolved V gene accounts for under half, and the remainder has no known explanation. The V and J calls and the clone size are those of that table, but D and trimming were determined from the DNA. This sample gives 130,000 or so clones in total; around 94% of them show up just once. Approximately 6.3% of the sample lies in the top ten.

Paper-wide results and their limitations: A significant rise in spike-specific TCR breadth and depth was observed after two AZD1222 doses relative to day 0 and relative to MenACWY recipients. Vaccine-associated CD4 TCRs spanned the whole spike protein, with dominant responses in regions 160-218 and 743-854. Participants were mostly white British and included more females than males, and it was suggested by the authors that clonal diversity may have been underestimated. Because no day 14 peak-response samples were available, the repertoires could be characterized only after the peak T cell response. Reportedly, almost half of the unique spike-specific TCRs recognized epitopes lying outside the regions that are mutated in the B.1.351 and B.1.1.7 variants. In the small 56-69-year group, the increase in depth fell short of significance, most likely because of low power. Conclusions about previously exposed vaccinees were limited because only a handful of AZD1222 recipients were SARS-CoV-2 seropositive at baseline.

The specimen comprised peripheral blood, sampled on day 0 of AZD1222 vaccination. The TCR was taken from an adult in good health. The rearrangement joined TRBV2 to TRBJ2-3; the central 14 bases match TRBD2. The CDR3 here reads CASRRTSGGTDTQYF. Here is the DNA: TGTGCCAGCAGAAGGACTAGCGGGGGGACAGATACGCAGTATTTT.